These 3 T cell receptor beta chains were sequenced from one sample in a study of blood T cell repertoires in COVID-19. Using immunoSEQ multiplex PCR, the repertoire was profiled, and TCRdb retains in-frame clones only, with some absent. The data show tens of thousands of clones, about 80% seen once. The material sequenced was peripheral blood. All receptors come from a woman aged 55-70 years with acute or convalescent COVID-19.

The rearrangement links TRBV5-1 to TRBJ1-1; TRBD1 aligns across 8 bases. The CDR3 is 16 amino acids. The trim removed 0 bases at V and 5 bases at J, leaving 9 bases unmatched. Germline CDR1 is SGHRS and CDR2 is YFSETQ. The CDR3 region has the DNA TGCGCCAGCAGCTTGGAAGCTACAGGGGGGAATACTGAAGCTTTCTTT. Protein sequence: CASSLEATGGNTEAFF.

V usage is TRBV6-6 and J usage is TRBJ1-2, with no clear D. Germline CDR1 reads MNHNY; CDR2 reads SVGAGI (reference sequence). The CDR3 spans 16 residues. Trimming pared 7 bases from V and 4 bases from J, leaving 22 bases between. The CDR3 sequence: CASNAPDPGVSYGYTF. The CDR3 nucleotides read TGTGCCAGCAACGCCCCCGACCCGGGAGTAAGCTATGGCTACACCTTC.

The chain is built from TRBV3-1 (or the pseudogene TRBV3-2) and TRBJ2-7; unclear D gene. In germline, CDR1 is LGHDT, CDR2 YNNKEL (reference sequence). The V end was cut by 4 bases, the J end by 6 bases, with 4 bases between. The CDR3 is 10 amino acids. CDR3 in DNA: TGTGCCAGCAGCCGGCCCGAGCAGTACTTC. Translated, it gives CASSRPEQYF.